This T cell receptor beta chain was sequenced during a study of blood T cells in healthy people across ages. Findings and limits, study-wide: Total diversity from one million sequenced T cells was likely underestimated.

About this clonotype: What it binds is not known.

The authors ran a second PCR of roughly 6 to 12 cycles using a sample-barcoded 5' primer and a J-beta primer mix. TCRdb used MiXCR to reprocess the 5' RACE reads, holding one entry per CDR3 protein. The sample comprises 700,000 to 900,000 distinct CDR3 sequences, 20% to 30% of which are singletons, and roughly 3.1% rests with the top ten. V lost 0 bases, J lost 3 bases, and 5 bases lay in between. Germline V lookup: CDR1 SNHLY, CDR2 FYNNEI. The CDR3 runs 13 residues. This sample also belongs to another study, concerning T cells of mothers and their children. That work adds: Every mother supplied over 8 million TCR beta CDR3 reads and every child several million. Overlap measured in related mother-child pairs was slightly, non-significantly higher than in unrelated pairs.

The V and J genes are TRBV2 and TRBJ1-2; no clear D. The clonotype comes from a boy between 10 and 17 years old in good health. Sample: blood. DNA for the CDR3: TGTGCCAGCAGTGAAGCGCCTTACTATGGCTACACCTTC. Protein product: CASSEAPYYGYTF.